This T cell receptor beta chain stems from a study of T cell repertoires in cytomegalovirus infection. TCRdb re-called the reads through MiXCR, storing one row per CDR3 protein. The sample consists of 450,000 to 650,000 distinct CDR3 sequences, 26% of them appearing once. This CDR3 has 14 amino acids. With 1 base removed from V and 0 bases from J, the gap between germline ends came to 3 bases. The V gene's germline CDR1 is MNHEY and CDR2 SVGEGT. The sequence came from a human donor in good health (CMV status not recorded). Some clones in this sample may be carry-over from other donors' samples. This chain uses TRBV6-2 or TRBV6-3 with TRBJ2-2; D call uncertain. Sequences were obtained from PBMCs. This CDR3 is CASSYLANTGELFF. CDR3 nucleotides: TGTGCCAGCAGTTACTTAGCGAACACCGGGGAGCTGTTTTTT.